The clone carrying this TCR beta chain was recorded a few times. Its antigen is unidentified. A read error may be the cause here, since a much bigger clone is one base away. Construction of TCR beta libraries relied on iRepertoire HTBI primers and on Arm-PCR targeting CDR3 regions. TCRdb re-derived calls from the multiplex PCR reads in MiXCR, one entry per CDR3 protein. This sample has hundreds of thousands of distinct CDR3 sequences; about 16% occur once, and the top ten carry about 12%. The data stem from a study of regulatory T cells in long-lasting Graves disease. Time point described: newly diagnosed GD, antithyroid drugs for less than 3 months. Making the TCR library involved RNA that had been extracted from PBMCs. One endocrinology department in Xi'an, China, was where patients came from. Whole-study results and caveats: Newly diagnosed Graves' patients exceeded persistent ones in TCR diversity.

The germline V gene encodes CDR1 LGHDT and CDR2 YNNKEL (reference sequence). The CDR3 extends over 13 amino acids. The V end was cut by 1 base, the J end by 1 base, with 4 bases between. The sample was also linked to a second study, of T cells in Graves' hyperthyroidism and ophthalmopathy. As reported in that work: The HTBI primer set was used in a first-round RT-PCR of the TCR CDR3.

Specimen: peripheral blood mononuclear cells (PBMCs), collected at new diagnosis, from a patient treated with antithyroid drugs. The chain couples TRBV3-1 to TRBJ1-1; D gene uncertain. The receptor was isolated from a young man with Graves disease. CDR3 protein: CASSQVGNTEAFF. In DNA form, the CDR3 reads TGTGCCAGCAGCCAAGTCGGGAACACTGAAGCTTTCTTT.